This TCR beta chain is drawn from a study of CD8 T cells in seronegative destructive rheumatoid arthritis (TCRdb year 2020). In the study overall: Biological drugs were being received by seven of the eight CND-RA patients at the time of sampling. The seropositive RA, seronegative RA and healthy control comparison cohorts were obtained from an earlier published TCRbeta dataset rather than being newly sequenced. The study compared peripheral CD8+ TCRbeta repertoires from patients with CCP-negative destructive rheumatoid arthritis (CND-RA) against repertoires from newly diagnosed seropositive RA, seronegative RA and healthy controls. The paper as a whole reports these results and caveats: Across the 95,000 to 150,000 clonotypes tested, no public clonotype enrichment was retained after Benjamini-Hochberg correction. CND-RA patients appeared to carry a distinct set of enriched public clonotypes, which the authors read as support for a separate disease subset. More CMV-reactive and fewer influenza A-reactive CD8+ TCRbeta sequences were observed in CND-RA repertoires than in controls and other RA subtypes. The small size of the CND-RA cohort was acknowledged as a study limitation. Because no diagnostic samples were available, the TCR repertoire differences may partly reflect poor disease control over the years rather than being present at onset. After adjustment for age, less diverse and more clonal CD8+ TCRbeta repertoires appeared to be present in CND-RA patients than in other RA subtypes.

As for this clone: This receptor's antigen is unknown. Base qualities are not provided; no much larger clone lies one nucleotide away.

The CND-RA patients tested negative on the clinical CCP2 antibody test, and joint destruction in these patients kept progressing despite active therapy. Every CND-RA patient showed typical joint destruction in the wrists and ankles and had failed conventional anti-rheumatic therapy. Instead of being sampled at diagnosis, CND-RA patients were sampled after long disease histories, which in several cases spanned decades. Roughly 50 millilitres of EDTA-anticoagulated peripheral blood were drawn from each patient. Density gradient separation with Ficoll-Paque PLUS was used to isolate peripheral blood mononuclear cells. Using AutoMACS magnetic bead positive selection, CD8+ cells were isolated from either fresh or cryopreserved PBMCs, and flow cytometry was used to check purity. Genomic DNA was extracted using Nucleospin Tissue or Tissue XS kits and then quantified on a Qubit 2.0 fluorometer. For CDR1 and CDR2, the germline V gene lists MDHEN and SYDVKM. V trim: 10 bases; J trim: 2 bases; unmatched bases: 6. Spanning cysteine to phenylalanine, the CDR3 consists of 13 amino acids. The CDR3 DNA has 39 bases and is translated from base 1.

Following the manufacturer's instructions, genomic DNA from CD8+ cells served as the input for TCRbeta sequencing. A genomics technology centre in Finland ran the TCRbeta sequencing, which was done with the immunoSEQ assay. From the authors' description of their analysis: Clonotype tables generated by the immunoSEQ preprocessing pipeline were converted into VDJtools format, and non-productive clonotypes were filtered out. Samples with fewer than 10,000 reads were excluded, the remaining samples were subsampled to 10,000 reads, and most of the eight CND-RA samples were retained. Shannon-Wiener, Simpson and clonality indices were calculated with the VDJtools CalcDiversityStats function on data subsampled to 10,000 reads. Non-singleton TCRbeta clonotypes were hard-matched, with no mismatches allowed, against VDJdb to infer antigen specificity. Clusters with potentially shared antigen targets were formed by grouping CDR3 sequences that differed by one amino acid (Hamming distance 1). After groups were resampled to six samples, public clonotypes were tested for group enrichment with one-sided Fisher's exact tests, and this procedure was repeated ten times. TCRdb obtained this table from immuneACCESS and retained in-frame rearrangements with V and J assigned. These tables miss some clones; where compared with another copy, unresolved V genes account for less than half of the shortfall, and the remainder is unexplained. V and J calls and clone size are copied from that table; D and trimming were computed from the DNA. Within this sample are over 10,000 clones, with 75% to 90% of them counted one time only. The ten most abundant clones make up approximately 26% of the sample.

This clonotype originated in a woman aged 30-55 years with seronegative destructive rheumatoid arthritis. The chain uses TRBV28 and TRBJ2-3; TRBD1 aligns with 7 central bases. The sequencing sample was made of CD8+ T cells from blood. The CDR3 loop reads CATGTANTDTQYF. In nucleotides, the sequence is TGTGCCACCGGGACAGCGAACACAGATACGCAGTATTTT.